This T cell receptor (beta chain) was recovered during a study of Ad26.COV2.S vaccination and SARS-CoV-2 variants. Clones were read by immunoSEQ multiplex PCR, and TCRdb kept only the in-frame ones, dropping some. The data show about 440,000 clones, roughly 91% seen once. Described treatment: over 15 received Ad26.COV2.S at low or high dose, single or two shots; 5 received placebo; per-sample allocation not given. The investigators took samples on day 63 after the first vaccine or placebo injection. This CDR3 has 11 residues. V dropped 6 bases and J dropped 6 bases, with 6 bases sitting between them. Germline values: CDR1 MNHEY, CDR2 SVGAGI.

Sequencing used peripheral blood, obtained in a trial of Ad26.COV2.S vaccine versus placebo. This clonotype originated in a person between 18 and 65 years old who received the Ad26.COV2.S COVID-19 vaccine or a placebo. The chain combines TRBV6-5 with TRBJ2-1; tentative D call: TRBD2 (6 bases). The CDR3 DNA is TGTGCCAGCAGGACTAGCAATGAGCAGTTCTTC. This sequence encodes CASRTSNEQFF.